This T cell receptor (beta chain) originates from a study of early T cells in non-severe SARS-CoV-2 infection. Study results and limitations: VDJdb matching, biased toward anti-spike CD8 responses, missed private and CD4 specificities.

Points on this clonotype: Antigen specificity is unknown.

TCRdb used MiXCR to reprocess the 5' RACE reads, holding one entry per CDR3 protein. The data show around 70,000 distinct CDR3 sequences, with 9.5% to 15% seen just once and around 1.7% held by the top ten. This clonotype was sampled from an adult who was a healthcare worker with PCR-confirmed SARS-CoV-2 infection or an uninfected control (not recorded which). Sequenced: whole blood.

CDR3: CAWSVPLMGAFF. The CDR3 DNA reads TGTGCCTGGAGTGTACCCCTCATGGGAGCTTTCTTT. This sequence joins TRBV30 and TRBJ1-1; D uncertain. The CDR3 consists of 12 residues. Germline loops: CDR1 GTSNPN, CDR2 SVGIG (reference sequence). The germline V and J ends were trimmed by 0 bases and 10 bases, with 12 bases remaining between them. The variable domain in full, with the rest retrieved from reference TRBV30 and TRBJ1-1, is SQTIHQWPATLVQPVGSPLSLECTVEGTSNPNLYWYRQAAGRGLQLLFYSVGIGQISSEVPQNLSASRPQDRQFILSSKKLLLSDSGFYLCAWSVPLMGAFFGQGTRLTVV.